The present entry profiles one T cell receptor (beta chain) with its context. This record comes from a study of Graves' ophthalmopathy and Graves' hyperthyroidism. V was trimmed by 4 bases and J by 6 bases, leaving 12 bases between them. Germline CDR1 and CDR2: SNHLY and FYNNEI. CDR3 length equals 13 residues. Amplified material comprised TCR beta CDR3 regions derived from RNA transcripts. First-round RT-PCR used HTBI primers; second-round multiplex PCR followed. TCRdb called the multiplex PCR reads again in MiXCR, with one record for every CDR3 protein. The data hold some 750,000 distinct CDR3 sequences, with roughly two fifths observed a single time.

The rearrangement joins TRBV2 to TRBJ1-2, with D tentatively TRBD1 (5 bases). This clonotype originated in an adult man with Graves' ophthalmopathy. The sample consisted of peripheral blood. CDR3 loop: CASSGWGVNGYTF. The CDR3 region has the DNA TGTGCCAGCAGTGGCTGGGGGGTCAATGGCTACACCTTC.